Reported below is one TCR beta chain. Its antigen is not identified. All of the isolated RNA was reverse transcribed, so expressed TCRB transcripts were sequenced. It was found that naive, central memory and regulatory T cell samples averaged about 4 million reads. Sequencing used immunoSEQ multiplex PCR; TCRdb keeps in-frame clones, though not all of them. The data show 120,000 to 150,000 clones, around an eighth seen once. The sample is drawn from a study of beta chain features in type 1 diabetes. Study context: All samples together contributed almost 110,000,000 sorted cells for examination.

Averaging about 116 mL, one heparinised blood draw came from each individual donor. CD4+ naive, central memory, regulatory and stem cell-like memory cells were sorted via CD45RO/CCR7/CD25/CD127/CD95/CD27. Study findings and constraints: Researchers report that Type 1 diabetes patients had moderately but significantly shorter TCRB CDR3s across all four CD4+ subsets.

The sequenced material came from central memory CD4+ T cells from blood. This TCR derives from a man younger than 30 with type 1 diabetes.

CDR3 loop: CATSRSGDTEAFF. CDR3 bases: TGTGCCACCAGCAGATCGGGGGACACTGAAGCTTTCTTT. J is TRBJ1-1 and V is TRBV15, with a weak D call TRBD1 (5 bases). CDR1 is LNHNV and CDR2 is YYDKDF in the germline V gene (reference sequence). This CDR3 has 13 residues. V was cut by 2 bases and J by 3 bases, with 7 bases left in between.